The clone carrying this T cell receptor (beta chain) was counted ten times or more. The antigen is undetermined. Per the germline V gene, CDR1 is MDHEN and CDR2 is SYDVKM. The CDR3 has 11 amino acids. The germline V and J ends were trimmed by 2 bases and 4 bases, with 1 base remaining between them. Template-switching 5'RACE yielded the TCR cDNA; a universal primer site and UMIs were added in the process. MiXCR was run by TCRdb on the 5' RACE reads, yielding one entry per CDR3 protein. The table has about 260,000 distinct CDR3 sequences, 13% seen once; the top ten hold roughly 0.5%. The sample belongs to a study of T cells after yellow fever vaccination. Study-wide results and limits: Subsequent to the booster, the majority of primary-vaccination clones reappeared (96% CD4, approximately 85% CD8).

The specimen was CD4+ T cells sorted from PBMCs, collected 45 days after the yellow fever booster vaccination. This chain uses TRBV28 with TRBJ2-3; D is ambiguous. The clonotype comes from a man in his thirties or forties who received the YFV17D yellow fever vaccine. CDR3 in DNA: TGTGCCAGCAGTTTACCAGATACGCAGTATTTT. Protein: CASSLPDTQYF. Full variable domain (remainder filled in from reference TRBV28 and TRBJ2-3): DVKVTQSSRYLVKRTGEKVFLECVQDMDHENMFWYRQDPGLGLRLIYFSYDVKMKEKGDIPEGYSVSREKKERFSLILESASTNQTSMYLCASSLPDTQYFGPGTRLTVL.